The clone carrying this T cell receptor (beta chain) has only one observation. Its antigen is as yet unknown. Participants comprised healthy donors of bone marrow. The data were obtained in a study of cytomegalovirus exposure and HLA in healthy donors. Regarding the study as a whole: Of the V segments, some could not be distinguished, including TRBV6-2 and TRBV6-3, and were excluded. Researchers reported that a few CMV-associated chains were confirmed in vitro as CMV antigen-specific.

Primers for the PCR totalled 60 Vbeta and 13 Jbeta. Clones were sequenced by immunoSEQ multiplex PCR, and TCRdb holds only the in-frame ones, with some missing. The data contain under 200,000 clones, roughly 80% of them singletons. This CDR3 has 15 residues. V lost 4 bases and J lost 3, with 14 bases in between. The germline V gene has CDR1 SGDLS and CDR2 YYNGEE. Sequencing was performed on PBMCs. This receptor was obtained from a female donor in good health and CMV-seronegative. The chain has TRBV9 and TRBJ1-5; perhaps TRBD1 as D (6 bases). CDR3 coding DNA: TGTGCCAGCAGCACAGGGATAGGGGACAATCAGCCCCAGCATTTT. Translated, it gives CASSTGIGDNQPQHF.